This TCR beta chain was retrieved from a study of T cells in localized non-small cell lung cancer. Study conclusions and caveats: Appearance in adjacent lung was seen for a median 57 of the top 100 tumor clones. It was uninvolved adjacent lung that showed the highest T cell clonality, exceeding tumor. Longer overall survival was seen with higher T cell density measured in blood. The tumor had only one region sequenced, so heterogeneity remains possible.

Germline CDR1 is MNHNS and CDR2 is SASEGT. There are 14 residues in the CDR3. V shed 4 bases and J 0 bases; nucleotides not matched to a gene: 3. Concerning this clone itself: Its antigen is undetermined.

The method was immunoSEQ multiplex PCR; TCRdb's version includes in-frame clones alone and lacks a portion of them. This sample yields under 10,000 clones, of which approximately 93% are seen a single time; approximately 3% belongs to the top ten. The specimen was peripheral blood, collected before any cancer treatment. This TCR was sampled from a woman aged 35 to 69 with stage I lung adenocarcinoma. The rearrangement joins TRBV6-1 to TRBJ2-7, with 7 bases fitting TRBD1. Written as DNA, the CDR3 is TGTGCCAGCAGTGCACAGGGGACCTCCTACGAGCAGTACTTC. Translating gives CASSAQGTSYEQYF.